The 16 T cell receptor beta chains listed next were all sequenced from one sample in a study of blood T cells in healthy people across ages (dated by TCRdb to between 2014 and 2017). Library method: 5' RACE. TCRdb lists the instrument as Illumina HiSeq 2500. A second PCR of roughly 7 to 12 cycles was performed with a sample-barcoded 5' primer and a J-beta primer mix. The public reads were reanalyzed by TCRdb: fastp trimming at Q25, MiXCR alignment, in-frame beta chains only. Entries are consolidated by CDR3 protein sequence, retaining the most common genes and DNA. The sample has fewer than 900,000 distinct CDR3 sequences on record, 36% of them singletons. 10% to 15% of the sample comes from the top ten. Source material: blood. Every receptor here comes from a man aged 18 to 29 in good health.

The chain uses TRBV6-6 and TRBJ2-1, with D maybe TRBD2 (6 bases). Germline values: CDR1 MNHNY, CDR2 SVGAGI (reference sequence). The germline V and J ends were trimmed by 2 bases and 8 bases, with 10 bases remaining between them. The CDR3 is made up of 13 amino acids. The DNA for the CDR3 is TGTGCCAGCAGTTACGGTCCGGGGGATGAGCAGTTCTTC. It yields the protein CASSYGPGDEQFF.

This chain uses TRBV29-1 with TRBJ2-3, with D unresolved. The ends were cut back, 3 bases at V and 2 bases at J, with 9 bases in the middle. The CDR3 spans 13 residues. Germline-derived CDR1 and CDR2 are SQVTM and ANQGSEA. The CDR3 coding sequence is TGCAGCGTTGATGTAGACAACACAGATACGCAGTATTTT. Its protein is CSVDVDNTDTQYF.

This clonotype appeared once. The junction and the germline gene differ at one end; a read error may be behind it. The V gene is TRBV29-1, the J gene TRBJ2-3, with a tentative D call TRBD1 (6 bases). The length of the CDR3 is 14 residues. CDR1 SQVTM and CDR2 ANQGSEA come from the germline V gene. CDR3 nucleotides: TGCAGCGTAGGGGACACCCTGGGGAGAGATACGCGGTATTTT. Translating it yields CSVGDTLGRDTRYF.

This clonotype came up once. The V gene is TRBV12-3 or TRBV12-4, the J gene TRBJ1-1; D unclear. Trimming removed 2 bases from V and 1 base from J, with 23 bases in between. The CDR3 covers 19 residues. The CDR3 nucleotides read TGTGCCAGCAGTTTAATTGGCCGTTGGAAGGAAGGAAGGAACACTGAAGCTTTCTTT. Protein sequence: CASSLIGRWKEGRNTEAFF.

This clonotype has a count of ten or more. This rearrangement joins TRBV12-3 or TRBV12-4 to TRBJ1-4, with D perhaps matching TRBD1 (6 bases). The CDR3 has 14 residues. Trimming took 6 bases from V and 3 from J, leaving 11 bases between them. Written as DNA, the CDR3 is TGTGCCAGCAGCCGGGCAGGGGCTAATGAAAAACTGTTTTTT. As protein: CASSRAGANEKLFF.

This clonotype was observed at least ten times. The chain links TRBV12-3 or TRBV12-4 to TRBJ2-3; tentative D call: TRBD1 (6 bases). The CDR3 is made up of 16 amino acids. Trimming took off 6 bases at V and 3 bases at J, with 19 bases between the two ends. CDR3 residues: CASRGPLGGRTDTQYF. The CDR3 coding sequence is TGTGCCAGCAGGGGACCTCTAGGGGGAAGAACAGATACGCAGTATTTT.

As concerns this clonotype: A much larger clone lies a single base off, so this may be a read error. The chain combines TRBV12-3 or TRBV12-4 with TRBJ1-2; weak D call: TRBD1 (5 bases). This CDR3 contains 18 residues. V was clipped by 7 bases and J by 6 bases, with 30 bases between them. The CDR3 protein is CASTSELAGFSPGDGYTF. The CDR3, as DNA: TGTGCCAGCACCTCAGAATTGGCAGGGTTCTCGCCTGGGGATGGCTACACCTTC.

This chain uses TRBV5-6 with TRBJ2-4; TRBD1 agrees at 9 bases. Per germline, CDR1 SGHDT and CDR2 YYEEEE. Germline trimming cut 4 bases from V and 9 bases from J; bases unmatched to any gene: 5. This CDR3 has 13 residues. The CDR3 DNA is TGTGCCAGCAGCGGACAGGGGTATACCATTCAGTACTTC. It encodes CASSGQGYTIQYF. Full variable domain (missing parts from reference TRBV5-6 and TRBJ2-4): DAGVTQSPTHLIKTRGQQVTLRCSPKSGHDTVSWYQQALGQGPQFIFQYYEEEERQRGNFPDRFSGHQFPNYSSELNVNALLLGDSALYLCASSGQGYTIQYFGAGTRLSVL.

This clonotype was observed at least ten times. V and J are TRBV10-3 and TRBJ2-3; TRBD1 aligns across 7 bases. In germline, CDR1 is ENHRY, CDR2 SYGVKD. This CDR3 contains 14 residues. V lost 7 bases to trimming and J lost 2 bases; unmatched junction nucleotides: 6. The CDR3 is CAINTGAPTDTQYF. The DNA for the CDR3 is TGTGCCATCAATACAGGGGCTCCCACAGATACGCAGTATTTT.

As to this clonotype: One base away lies a much larger clone, so this may be a sequencing read error. The V and J genes are TRBV10-3 and TRBJ1-6; D call uncertain. The CDR3 loop spans 15 amino acids. Germline assignment: CDR1 ENHRY and CDR2 SYGVKD. The V gene lost 10 bases and the J gene lost 6 bases, with 19 bases spanning the gap. The CDR3 DNA sequence: TGTGCCAACAAAGGCTCTCCGGGTTCTAATTCACCCCTCCACTTT. Encoded protein: CANKGSPGSNSPLHF.

This clonotype was detected a few times. For the CDR3, the DNA is TGTGCCAGCAGTTCTATGACAGGGGGATCACCCCTCCACTTT. It is translated as CASSSMTGGSPLHF. The V call is TRBV12-3 or TRBV12-4, the J call TRBJ1-6, with TRBD1 matching 9 bases. V trimming: 4 bases; J trimming: 10 bases; junction bases outside the gene matches: 5. The CDR3 is 14 residues long.

The chain recombines TRBV7-2 with TRBJ1-6; D call uncertain. Trimming removed 5 bases from V and 7 bases from J, with 21 bases in between. Germline CDR1 reads SGHTA; CDR2 reads FQGNSA. The CDR3 has 17 residues. The CDR3 region is CASSQNPRERENSPLHF. For the CDR3, the DNA is TGTGCCAGCAGCCAAAATCCGAGGGAGAGAGAGAATTCACCCCTCCACTTT.

This clonotype was counted a few times. The rearrangement joins TRBV12-3 or TRBV12-4 to TRBJ2-2; possible D gene TRBD2, 6 bases. The CDR3 is 16 amino acids. V was shortened by 4 bases and J by 1 base, with 13 bases between the two germline ends. The CDR3, as DNA: TGTGCCAGCAGTTCCCCCCGGGGAGGGAACACCGGGGAGCTGTTTTTT. Translated: CASSSPRGGNTGELFF.

The chain uses TRBV5-4 and TRBJ2-3; 14 nucleotides align to TRBD2. The CDR3 is 17 residues long. Germline-derived CDR1 and CDR2 are SGHNT and YYREEE (reference sequence). V lost 5 bases to trimming and J lost 3 bases; unmatched junction nucleotides: 8. CDR3 region: CASRPRLAGGLTDTQYF. In DNA form, the CDR3 reads TGTGCCAGCAGACCACGACTAGCGGGGGGGCTTACAGATACGCAGTATTTT.

The rearrangement uses TRBV3-1 and TRBJ1-2; tentative D call: TRBD1 (5 bases). V was pared by 1 base and J by 3 bases, with 12 bases between. This CDR3 contains 15 residues. Germline lookup yields CDR1 LGHDT and CDR2 YNNKEL (reference sequence). CDR3 residues: CASSQAPSGDYGYTF. Here the CDR3 DNA reads TGTGCCAGCAGCCAAGCCCCTTCGGGGGACTATGGCTACACCTTC.

The V gene is TRBV4-2, the J gene TRBJ2-2; 12 nucleotides match TRBD1. CDR1 LGHNA and CDR2 YNFKEQ come from the germline V gene. V lost 3 bases and J lost 3; bases outside the gene matches: 8. The CDR3 spans 18 residues. CDR3 loop: CASSHGTGGRSDTGELFF. For the CDR3, the DNA is TGTGCCAGCAGCCACGGGACAGGGGGCAGAAGCGACACCGGGGAGCTGTTTTTT.